This T cell receptor beta chain stems from a study of T cell responses to AZD1222 COVID-19 vaccine. Only in-frame clones appear in the TCRdb table, and some are missing; sequencing was by immunoSEQ multiplex PCR. This sample yields about 170,000 clones, of which approximately 92% are seen a single time; about 2.8% belongs to the top ten. Germline V gene sequence: CDR1 SGHDT, CDR2 YYEEEE. CDR3 size: 15 residues. The trim removed 4 bases at V and 7 bases at J, leaving 10 bases unmatched. The V gene is TRBV5-6, the J gene TRBJ2-3; 9 bases line up with TRBD1. The origin of this receptor is an adult in good health. The sample in question was peripheral blood, obtained on day 0 of AZD1222 vaccination. CDR3 nucleotides: TGTGCCAGCAGCCGCCCGGGACAGGGAAGGCATACGCAGTATTTT. Protein sequence: CASSRPGQGRHTQYF.